This T cell receptor beta chain was sequenced for a study of control samples from healthy donors and cancer patients. The CDR3 runs to 11 residues. V was pared by 11 bases and J by 7 bases, with 11 bases between. Germline loops: CDR1 ENHRY, CDR2 SYGVKD. TCRdb's table, derived via immunoSEQ multiplex PCR, lists solely in-frame clones and lacks some. Seen here are about 110,000 clones, just over 90% observed once, and the top ten hold 3.5% to 4.5%. Only one count was recorded for this clone. The chain links TRBV10-3 to TRBJ2-2; D is perhaps TRBD1 or TRBD2 (6 bases each). The TCR was taken from a human donor in good health. The donor label of this sample is uncertain. Sequenced material: blood. The CDR3 here is CAAGGRGELFF. The CDR3 coding sequence is TGTGCCGCCGGGGGCCGCGGGGAGCTGTTTTTT.